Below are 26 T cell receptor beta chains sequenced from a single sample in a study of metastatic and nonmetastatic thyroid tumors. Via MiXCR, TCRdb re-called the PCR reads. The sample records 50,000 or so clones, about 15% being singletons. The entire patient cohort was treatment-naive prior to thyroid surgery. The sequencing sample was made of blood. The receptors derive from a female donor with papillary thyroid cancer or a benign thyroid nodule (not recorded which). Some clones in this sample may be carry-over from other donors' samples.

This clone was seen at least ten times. Here the CDR3 reads CSADGQGELYEQYF. CDR3 DNA sequence: TGCAGTGCTGACGGACAGGGTGAGTTGTACGAGCAGTACTTC. The chain has TRBV20-1 and TRBJ2-7; 8 nucleotides match TRBD1. This CDR3 region has 14 residues. V lost 5 bases to trimming and J lost 4 bases; unmatched junction nucleotides: 10. The germline gives CDR1 DFQATT, CDR2 SNEGSKA (reference sequence).

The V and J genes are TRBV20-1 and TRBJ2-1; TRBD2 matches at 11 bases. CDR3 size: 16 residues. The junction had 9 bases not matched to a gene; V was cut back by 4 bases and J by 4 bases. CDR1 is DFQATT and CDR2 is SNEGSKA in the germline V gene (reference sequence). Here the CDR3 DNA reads TGCAGTGCTACGACTTCGGGACTAGCGGCTTACAATGAGCAGTTCTTC. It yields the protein CSATTSGLAAYNEQFF.

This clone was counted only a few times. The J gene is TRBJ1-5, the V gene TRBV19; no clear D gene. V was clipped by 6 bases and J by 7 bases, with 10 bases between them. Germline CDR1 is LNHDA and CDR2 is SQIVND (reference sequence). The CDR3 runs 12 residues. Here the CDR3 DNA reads TGTGCCAGTAGCCGCATCGAGCAGCCCCAGCATTTT. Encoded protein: CASSRIEQPQHF. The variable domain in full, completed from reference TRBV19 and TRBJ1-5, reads DGGITQSPKYLFRKEGQNVTLSCEQNLNHDAMYWYRQDPGQGLRLIYYSQIVNDFQKGDIAEGYSVSREKKESFPLTVTSAQKNPTAFYLCASSRIEQPQHFGDGTRLSIL.

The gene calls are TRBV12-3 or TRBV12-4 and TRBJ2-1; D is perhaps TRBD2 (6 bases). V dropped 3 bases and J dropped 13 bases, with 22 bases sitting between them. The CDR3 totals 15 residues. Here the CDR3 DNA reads TGTGCCAGCAGTTTTACCGGGAGAAGTACCTTTGAACAGTTCTTC. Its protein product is CASSFTGRSTFEQFF.

The DNA for the CDR3 is TGTGCCAGCAGTGAAGCCGAAGGACAGAAAGTGACAGATACGCAGTATTTT. Its translation: CASSEAEGQKVTDTQYF. V gene TRBV2 combines with J gene TRBJ2-3; D may be TRBD1 (6 bases). V lost 0 bases and J 3 bases, leaving 16 bases between the germline ends. The germline CDR1 and CDR2 sequences are SNHLY and FYNNEI. The CDR3 contains 17 residues.

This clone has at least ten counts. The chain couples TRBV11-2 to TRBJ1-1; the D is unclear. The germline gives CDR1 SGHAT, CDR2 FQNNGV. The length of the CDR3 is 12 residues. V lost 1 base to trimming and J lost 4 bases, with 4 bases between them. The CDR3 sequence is CASSLGATEAFF. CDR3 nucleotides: TGTGCCAGCAGCTTAGGGGCCACTGAAGCTTTCTTT.

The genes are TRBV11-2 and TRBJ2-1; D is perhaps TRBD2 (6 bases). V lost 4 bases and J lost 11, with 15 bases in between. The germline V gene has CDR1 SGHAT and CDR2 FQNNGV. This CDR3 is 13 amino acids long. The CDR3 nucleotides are TGTGCCAGCAGCTGGTGGGCGGGAAACCAGCAGTTCTTC. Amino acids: CASSWWAGNQQFF.

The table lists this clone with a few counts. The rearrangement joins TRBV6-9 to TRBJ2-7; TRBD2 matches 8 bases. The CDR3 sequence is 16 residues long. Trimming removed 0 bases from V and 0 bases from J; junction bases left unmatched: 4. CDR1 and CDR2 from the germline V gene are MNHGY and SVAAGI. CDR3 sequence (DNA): TGTGCCAGCAGTTATTCGACTAGCGCGAGCTCCTACGAGCAGTACTTC. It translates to CASSYSTSASSYEQYF.

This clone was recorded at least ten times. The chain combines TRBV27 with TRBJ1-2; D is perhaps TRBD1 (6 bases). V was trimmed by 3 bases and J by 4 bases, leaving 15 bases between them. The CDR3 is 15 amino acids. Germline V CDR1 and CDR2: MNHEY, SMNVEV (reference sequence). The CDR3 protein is CASSLGRTAFYGYTF. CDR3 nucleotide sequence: TGTGCCAGCAGTTTGGGTCGGACAGCTTTCTATGGCTACACCTTC.

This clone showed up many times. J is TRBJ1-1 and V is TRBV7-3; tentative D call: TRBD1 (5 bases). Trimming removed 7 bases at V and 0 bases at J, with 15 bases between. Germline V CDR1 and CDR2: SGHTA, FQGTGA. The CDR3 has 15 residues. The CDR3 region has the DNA TGTGCCAGCAAGTTGGTTCCAGGGATGAACACTGAAGCTTTCTTT. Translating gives CASKLVPGMNTEAFF.

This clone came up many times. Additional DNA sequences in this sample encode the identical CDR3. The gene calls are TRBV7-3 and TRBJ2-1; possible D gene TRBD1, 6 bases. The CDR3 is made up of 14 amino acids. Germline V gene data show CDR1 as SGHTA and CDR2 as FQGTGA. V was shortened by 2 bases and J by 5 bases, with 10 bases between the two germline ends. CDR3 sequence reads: CASSLGQGHNEQFF. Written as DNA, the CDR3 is TGTGCCAGCAGCTTAGGCCAGGGGCACAATGAGCAGTTCTTC.

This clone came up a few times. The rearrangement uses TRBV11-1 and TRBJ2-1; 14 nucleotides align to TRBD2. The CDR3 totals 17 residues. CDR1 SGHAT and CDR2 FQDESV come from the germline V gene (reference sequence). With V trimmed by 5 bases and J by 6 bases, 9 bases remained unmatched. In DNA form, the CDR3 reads TGTGCCAGCAGCGATACGGGACTAGCGGGAGTAGGCAATGAGCAGTTCTTC. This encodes CASSDTGLAGVGNEQFF.

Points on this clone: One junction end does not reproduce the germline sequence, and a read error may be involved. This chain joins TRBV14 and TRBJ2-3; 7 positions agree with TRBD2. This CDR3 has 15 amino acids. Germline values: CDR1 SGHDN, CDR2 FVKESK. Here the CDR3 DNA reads TGTGCCAGCATCCAAGCTAGCGGTCGCACAGATACGCAGTATTTT. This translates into CASIQASGRTDTQYF.

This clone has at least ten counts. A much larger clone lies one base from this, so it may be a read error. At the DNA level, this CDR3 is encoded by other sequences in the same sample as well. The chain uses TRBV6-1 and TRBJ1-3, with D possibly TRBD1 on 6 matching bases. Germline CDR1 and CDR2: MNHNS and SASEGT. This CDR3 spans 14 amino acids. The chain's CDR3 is CASKQGRSGNTIYF. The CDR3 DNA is TGTGCTAGCAAACAGGGACGCTCTGGAAACACCATATATTTT.

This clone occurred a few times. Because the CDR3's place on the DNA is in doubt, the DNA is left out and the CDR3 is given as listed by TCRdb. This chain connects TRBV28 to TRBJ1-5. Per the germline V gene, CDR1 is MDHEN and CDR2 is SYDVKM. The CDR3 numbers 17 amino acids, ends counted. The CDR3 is CASSSSSWGRGNQPKNF.

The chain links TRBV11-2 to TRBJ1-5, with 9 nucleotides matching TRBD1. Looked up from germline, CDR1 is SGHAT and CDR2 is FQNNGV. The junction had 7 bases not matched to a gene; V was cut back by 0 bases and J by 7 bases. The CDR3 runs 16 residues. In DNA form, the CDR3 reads TGTGCCAGCAGCTTAGATCGGACAGGGGCTGGCCAGCCCCAGCATTTT. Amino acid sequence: CASSLDRTGAGQPQHF.

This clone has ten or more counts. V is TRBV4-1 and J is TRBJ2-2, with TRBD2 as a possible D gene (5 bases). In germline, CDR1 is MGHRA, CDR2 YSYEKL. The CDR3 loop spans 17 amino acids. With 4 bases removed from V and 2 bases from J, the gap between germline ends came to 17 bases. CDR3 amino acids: CASSPQPNLANTGELFF. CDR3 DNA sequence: TGCGCCAGCAGCCCTCAACCTAATCTAGCAAACACCGGGGAGCTGTTTTTT.

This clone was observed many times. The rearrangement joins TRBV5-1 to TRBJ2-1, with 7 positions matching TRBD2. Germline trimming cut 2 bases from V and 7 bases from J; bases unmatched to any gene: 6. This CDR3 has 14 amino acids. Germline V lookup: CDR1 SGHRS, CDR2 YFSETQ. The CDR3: CASSFRTSLNEQFF. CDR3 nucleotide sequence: TGCGCCAGCAGCTTCAGGACTAGTTTAAATGAGCAGTTCTTC.

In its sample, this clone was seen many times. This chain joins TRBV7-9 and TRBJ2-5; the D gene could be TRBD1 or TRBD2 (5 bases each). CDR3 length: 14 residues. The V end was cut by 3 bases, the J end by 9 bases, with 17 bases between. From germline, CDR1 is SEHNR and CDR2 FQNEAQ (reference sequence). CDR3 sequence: CASSLTAREMAQYF. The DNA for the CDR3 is TGTGCCAGCAGCTTGACGGCCAGGGAGATGGCCCAGTACTTC. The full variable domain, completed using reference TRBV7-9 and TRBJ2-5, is DTGVSQNPRHKITKRGQNVTFRCDPISEHNRLYWYRQTLGQGPEFLTYFQNEAQLEKSRLLSDRFSAERPKGSFSTLEIQRTEQGDSAMYLCASSLTAREMAQYFGPGTRLLVL.

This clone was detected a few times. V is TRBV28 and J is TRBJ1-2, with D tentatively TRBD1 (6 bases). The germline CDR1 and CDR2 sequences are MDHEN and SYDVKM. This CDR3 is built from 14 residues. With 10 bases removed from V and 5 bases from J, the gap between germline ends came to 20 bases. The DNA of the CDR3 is TGTGCCACCATCAGGGGACTTTGGGAATATGGCTACACCTTC. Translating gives CATIRGLWEYGYTF.

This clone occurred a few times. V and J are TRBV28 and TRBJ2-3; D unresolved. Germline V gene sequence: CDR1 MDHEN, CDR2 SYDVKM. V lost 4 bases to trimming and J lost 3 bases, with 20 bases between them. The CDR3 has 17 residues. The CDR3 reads CASSSHLSGVGTDTQYF. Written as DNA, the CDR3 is TGTGCCAGCAGTTCACATTTATCTGGAGTGGGGACAGATACGCAGTATTTT.

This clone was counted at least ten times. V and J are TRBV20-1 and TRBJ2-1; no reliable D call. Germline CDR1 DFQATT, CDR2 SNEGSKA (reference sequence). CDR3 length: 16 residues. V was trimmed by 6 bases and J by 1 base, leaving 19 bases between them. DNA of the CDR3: TGCAGTGCCCTACCGAGGCTACCCCTTTCCTACAATGAGCAGTTCTTC. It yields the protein CSALPRLPLSYNEQFF.

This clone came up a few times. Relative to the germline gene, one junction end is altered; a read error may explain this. The CDR3 DNA follows: TGTGCCAGCAGCCCCATCGATCAGCACCAGCATTTT. The encoded protein is CASSPIDQHQHF. The J gene is TRBJ1-5, the V gene TRBV28; D remains ambiguous. CDR3 length equals 12 residues. The germline V gene has CDR1 MDHEN and CDR2 SYDVKM.

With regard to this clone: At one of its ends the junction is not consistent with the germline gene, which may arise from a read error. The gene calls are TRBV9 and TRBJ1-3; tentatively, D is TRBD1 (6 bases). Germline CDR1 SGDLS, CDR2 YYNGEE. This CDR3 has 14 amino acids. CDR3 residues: CACSALTGVNTIYF. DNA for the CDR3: TGTGCCTGCAGCGCCCTGACAGGTGTAAACACCATATATTTT. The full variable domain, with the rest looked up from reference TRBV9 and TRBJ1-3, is DSGVTQTPKHLITATGQRVTLRCSPRSGDLSVYWYQQSLDQGLQFLIQYYNGEERAKGNILERFSAQQFPDLHSELNLSSLELGDSALYFCACSALTGVNTIYFGEGSWLTVV.

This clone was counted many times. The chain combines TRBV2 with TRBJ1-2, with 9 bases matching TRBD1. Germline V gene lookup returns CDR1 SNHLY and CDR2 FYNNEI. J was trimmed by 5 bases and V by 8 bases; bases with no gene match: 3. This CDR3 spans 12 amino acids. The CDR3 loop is CASGQGPYGYTF. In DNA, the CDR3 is TGTGCCAGCGGACAGGGGCCGTATGGCTACACCTTC.

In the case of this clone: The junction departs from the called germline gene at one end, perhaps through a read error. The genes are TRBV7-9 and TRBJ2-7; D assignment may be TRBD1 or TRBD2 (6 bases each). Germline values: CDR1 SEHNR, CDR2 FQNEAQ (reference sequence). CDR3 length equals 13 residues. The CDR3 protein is CASSLVGGDEHYF. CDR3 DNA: TGTGCCAGCAGCTTAGTGGGGGGCGACGAGCATTACTTC.